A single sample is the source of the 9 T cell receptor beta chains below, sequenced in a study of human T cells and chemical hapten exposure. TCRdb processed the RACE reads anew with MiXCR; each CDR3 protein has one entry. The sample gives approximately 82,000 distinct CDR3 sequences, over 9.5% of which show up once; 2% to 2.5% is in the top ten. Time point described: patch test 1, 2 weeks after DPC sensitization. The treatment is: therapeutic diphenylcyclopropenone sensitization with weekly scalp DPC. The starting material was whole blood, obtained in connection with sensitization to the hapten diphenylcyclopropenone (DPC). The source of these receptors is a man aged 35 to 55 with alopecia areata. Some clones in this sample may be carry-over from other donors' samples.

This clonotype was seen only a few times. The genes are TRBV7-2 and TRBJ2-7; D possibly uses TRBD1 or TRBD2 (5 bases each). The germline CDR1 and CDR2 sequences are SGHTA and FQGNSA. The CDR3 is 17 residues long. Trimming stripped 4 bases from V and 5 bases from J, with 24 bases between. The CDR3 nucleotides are TGTGCCAGCAGCTCCGGGGTGCCCGGGACCCGAGATGACGAGCAGTACTTC. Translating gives CASSSGVPGTRDDEQYF.

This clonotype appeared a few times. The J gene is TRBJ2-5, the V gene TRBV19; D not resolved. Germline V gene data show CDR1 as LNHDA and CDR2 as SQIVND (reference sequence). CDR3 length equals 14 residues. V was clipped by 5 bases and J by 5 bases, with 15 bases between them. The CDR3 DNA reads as TGTGCCAGTAGTTCCACGGACCGCCCGGAGACCCAGTACTTC. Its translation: CASSSTDRPETQYF.

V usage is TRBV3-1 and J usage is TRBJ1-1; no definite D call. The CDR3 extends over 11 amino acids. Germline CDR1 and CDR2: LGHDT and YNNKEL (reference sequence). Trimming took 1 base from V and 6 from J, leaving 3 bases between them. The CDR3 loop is CASSQVAEAFF. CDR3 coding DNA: TGTGCCAGCAGCCAAGTGGCTGAAGCTTTCTTT.

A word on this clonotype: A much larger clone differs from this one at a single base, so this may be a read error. The CDR3 loop is CASRPRLIAGVSTDTQYF. CDR3 nucleotides: TGTGCCAGCAGGCCGCGGTTGATAGCGGGAGTGAGCACAGATACGCAGTATTTT. This rearrangement joins TRBV7-8 to TRBJ2-3; 9 bases map to TRBD2. From germline, CDR1 is SGHVS and CDR2 FQNEAQ. The CDR3 loop spans 18 amino acids. V gave up 6 bases and J gave up 0 bases; unmatched junction bases: 13.

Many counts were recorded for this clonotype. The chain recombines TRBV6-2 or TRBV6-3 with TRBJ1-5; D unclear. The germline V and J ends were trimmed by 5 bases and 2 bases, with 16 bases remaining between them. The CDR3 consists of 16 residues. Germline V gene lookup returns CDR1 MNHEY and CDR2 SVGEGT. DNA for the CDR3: TGTGCCAGCAGTAATTTATGGGAGATAGGCAATCAGCCCCAGCATTTT. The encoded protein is CASSNLWEIGNQPQHF.

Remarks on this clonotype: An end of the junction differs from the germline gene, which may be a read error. CDR3 sequence reads: CSGEGYTEAFF. CDR3 nucleotides: TGCAGCGGTGAAGGGTACACTGAAGCTTTCTTT. V gene TRBV29-1 combines with J gene TRBJ1-1, with D uncertain. CDR1 and CDR2 from the germline V gene are SQVTM and ANQGSEA. This CDR3 region has 11 residues.

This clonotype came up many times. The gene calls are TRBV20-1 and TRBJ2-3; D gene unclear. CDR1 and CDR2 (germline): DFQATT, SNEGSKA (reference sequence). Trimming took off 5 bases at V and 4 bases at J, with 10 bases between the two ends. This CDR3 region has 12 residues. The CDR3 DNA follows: TGCAGTGCTCTTTCTAGGTCAGATACGCAGTATTTT. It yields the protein CSALSRSDTQYF.

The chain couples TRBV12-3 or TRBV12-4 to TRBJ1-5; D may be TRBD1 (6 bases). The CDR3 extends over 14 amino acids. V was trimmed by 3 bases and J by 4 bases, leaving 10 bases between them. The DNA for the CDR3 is TGTGCCAGCAGTTTTTGGGGGCCTAATCAGCCCCAGCATTTT. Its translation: CASSFWGPNQPQHF.

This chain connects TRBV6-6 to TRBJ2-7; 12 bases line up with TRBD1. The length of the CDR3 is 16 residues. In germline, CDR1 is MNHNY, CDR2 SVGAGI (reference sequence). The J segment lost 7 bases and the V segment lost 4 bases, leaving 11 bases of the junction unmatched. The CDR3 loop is CASSSLRDRGPGEQYV. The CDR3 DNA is TGTGCCAGCAGTTCACTCCGGGACAGGGGGCCGGGGGAGCAGTACGTC.